These T cell receptor beta chains were read from a single sample in a study of OX40 agonist ivuxolimab in advanced cancers. Libraries were prepared by immunoSEQ multiplex PCR; TCRdb keeps only in-frame clonotypes and omits some of them. The table lists roughly 76,000 clones, 75% to 85% of them singletons, with 0.9% to 1.4% in the top ten. The sample was CD4+ or CD8+ T cells sorted from blood, taken in a trial of the OX40 agonist ivuxolimab. The receptors were sampled from an adult with an advanced solid tumor such as melanoma, head and neck, liver or kidney cancer. Each CDR3 is given with its conserved first and last residue. The D gene is left open where the match is weak. Clone sizes are given selectively: once, few, many, or a class where the clone is expanded.

TRBV7-2	TRBJ2-7	once	16	-	TGTGCCAGCAGCCCGAGCCCGGACCTGAGCTCCTACGAGCAGTACTTC	CASSPSPDLSSYEQYF
TRBV5-1	TRBJ1-1	-	13	-	TGCGCCAGCAGCCGGGTGGGAGGGGGTGAAGCTTTCTTT	CASSRVGGGEAFF
TRBV11-2	TRBJ1-1	-	13	-	TGTGCCAGCAGCGTCCAGGGGAACACTGAAGCTTTCTTT	CASSVQGNTEAFF
TRBV7-2	TRBJ2-1	-	15	-	TGTGCCAGCAGTTTGTGGGGGGGCTATGACAATGAGCAGTTCTTC	CASSLWGGYDNEQFF
TRBV4-3	TRBJ2-5	-	13	-	TGCGCCAGCAGCCAAGAATACCAAGAGACCCAGTACTTC	CASSQEYQETQYF
TRBV7-2	TRBJ2-7	once	12	-	TGTGCCAGCAGCTCCACAGGGAAGGGGCAGTACTTC	CASSSTGKGQYF
TRBV5-1	TRBJ2-5	-	16	TRBD2	TGCGCCAGCGCTCTAGCGGGGGGGCCCTTGGGAGAGACCCAGTACTTC	CASALAGGPLGETQYF
TRBV7-3	TRBJ1-2	-	14	TRBD1	TGTGCCAGCAGCTTAGCAGGGGGCGACTATGGCTACACCTTC	CASSLAGGDYGYTF
TRBV18	TRBJ2-5	-	15	-	TGTGCCAGCTCACGGGGGATCGGGGGACAAGAGACCCAGTACTTC	CASSRGIGGQETQYF
TRBV29-1	TRBJ2-3	-	13	TRBD2	TGCAGCGTTGGGACTAGCGGGGCGGGTACGCAGTATTTT	CSVGTSGAGTQYF
TRBV11-2	TRBJ2-1	-	15	TRBD2	TGTGCCAGCAGCTCCGGGACTAGCTCCTACAATGAGCAGTTCTTC	CASSSGTSSYNEQFF
TRBV19	TRBJ1-5	-	16	TRBD1	TGTGCCAGTAGTCGGACAGGTCTTTATAGCAATCAGCCCCAGCATTTT	CASSRTGLYSNQPQHF
TRBV2	TRBJ2-1	-	15	TRBD2	TGTGCCAGCAGCCTAACTAGCGGGGGGGGCAATGAGCAGTTCTTC	CASSLTSGGGNEQFF
TRBV5-1	TRBJ1-5	-	14	-	TGCGCCAGCAGCTTGAATCCGGGGGATCAGCCCCAGCATTTT	CASSLNPGDQPQHF